The 9 T cell receptor beta chains listed next were all sequenced from one sample in a study of post-analysis software for immune sequencing data. Antigens of these TCRs are unknown. Tagging with unique molecular identifiers was a feature of the TCR beta cDNA libraries. One entry per CDR3 protein, called by TCRdb with MiXCR from the PCR reads. The sample shows roughly 410,000 distinct CDR3 sequences, about a third of them seen only once. General study findings and limits: Comparison of patients with controls showed five or six TRBV segments more frequent in patients, TRBV5-6, TRBV5-1 and TRBV20-1 among them.

What was sequenced was blood. The source of these receptors is a girl between 10 and 17 years old with multiple sclerosis.

This clonotype occurred a few times. The rearrangement joins TRBV20-1 to TRBJ2-5; 13 positions match TRBD2. The CDR3 is 14 amino acids. Germline V gene data show CDR1 as DFQATT and CDR2 as SNEGSKA (reference sequence). V shed 5 bases, J shed 3 bases, and the junction held 3 bases outside the gene matches. CDR3 residues: CSAPGTSGEETQYF. The CDR3 nucleotides are TGCAGTGCTCCCGGGACTAGCGGGGAAGAGACCCAGTACTTC.

V gene TRBV20-1 combines with J gene TRBJ2-7; D possibly uses TRBD1 or TRBD2 (5 bases each). V shed 3 bases and J shed 4 bases, with 19 bases lying between them. Germline CDR1 reads DFQATT; CDR2 reads SNEGSKA (reference sequence). The CDR3 totals 15 residues. The CDR3 region has the DNA TGCAGTGCTAGGACCCGGGGCAGGGCAACATACGAGCAGTACTTC. Protein product: CSARTRGRATYEQYF.

This clonotype was picked up a small number of times. This chain connects TRBV20-1 to TRBJ2-7; 7 nucleotides line up with TRBD1. The junction had 13 bases not matched to a gene; V was cut back by 3 bases and J by 5 bases. Germline CDR1 DFQATT, CDR2 SNEGSKA (reference sequence). The CDR3 runs 15 residues. The DNA of the CDR3 is TGCAGTGCTAGCGGTAGACAGGGAAGTTTCCACGAGCAGTACTTC. Translation gives CSASGRQGSFHEQYF.

This clonotype was counted between two and nine times. V gene TRBV3-1 combines with J gene TRBJ1-1; TRBD1 matches at 7 bases. The V gene's germline CDR1 is LGHDT and CDR2 YNNKEL (reference sequence). The length of the CDR3 is 14 residues. Trimming removed 1 base from V and 4 bases from J; junction bases left unmatched: 3. The CDR3 region is CASSQASGGTEAFF. CDR3 DNA: TGTGCCAGCAGCCAAGCGTCAGGGGGCACTGAAGCTTTCTTT.

V usage is TRBV6-2 or TRBV6-3 and J usage is TRBJ2-1, with TRBD1 matching 10 bases. CDR3 length: 15 residues. The J segment lost 6 bases and the V segment lost 8 bases, leaving 10 bases of the junction unmatched. Germline lookup yields CDR1 MNHEY and CDR2 SVGEGT. CDR3 coding DNA: TGTGCCAGCCGAAATTCCGGGACAGGGGCCAATGAGCAGTTCTTC. The encoded protein is CASRNSGTGANEQFF.

This clonotype came up a few times. V usage is TRBV6-5 and J usage is TRBJ2-3; D gene ambiguous. The V gene's germline CDR1 is MNHEY and CDR2 SVGAGI. Trimming pared 2 bases from V and 2 bases from J, leaving 5 bases between. This CDR3 contains 13 residues. The CDR3 region is CASSYDFTDTQYF. The CDR3, as DNA: TGTGCCAGCAGTTACGACTTCACAGATACGCAGTATTTT.

The chain is built from TRBV5-1 and TRBJ2-5, with D possibly TRBD2 on 7 matching bases. Germline-derived CDR1 and CDR2 are SGHRS and YFSETQ. Trimming took off 0 bases at V and 4 bases at J, with 19 bases between the two ends. This CDR3 is built from 17 residues. The CDR3 loop is CASSLGGYGGGRETQYF. For the CDR3, the DNA is TGCGCCAGCAGCTTGGGAGGGTACGGCGGGGGCCGAGAGACCCAGTACTTC.

The chain is built from TRBV28 and TRBJ2-7; the D gene is possibly TRBD2 (7 bases). This CDR3 has 15 amino acids. Germline CDR1 reads MDHEN; CDR2 reads SYDVKM. V lost 7 bases and J lost 0, with 16 bases in between. CDR3 DNA sequence: TGTGCCAGCACCCTTGGAGGGGGGGGCTCCTACGAGCAGTACTTC. Protein product: CASTLGGGGSYEQYF.

This chain links TRBV5-1 with TRBJ2-1; 8 bases align to TRBD2. The V segment lost 4 bases and the J segment 9 bases; nucleotides outside the gene matches: 12. The CDR3 consists of 15 residues. The V gene's germline CDR1 is SGHRS and CDR2 YFSETQ. The DNA for the CDR3 is TGCGCCAGCAGCCCGAGGACTAGCCTCGGCGTTGAGCAGTTCTTC. Amino acids: CASSPRTSLGVEQFF. Supplemented by reference TRBV5-1 and TRBJ2-1, the full variable domain reads KAGVTQTPRYLIKTRGQQVTLSCSPISGHRSVSWYQQTPGQGLQFLFEYFSETQRNKGNFPGRFSGRQFSNSRSEMNVSTLELGDSALYLCASSPRTSLGVEQFFGPGTRLTVL.